This T cell receptor beta chain was sequenced for a study of blood T cell repertoires in COVID-19 (TCRdb year 2020). Context from the whole study: Samples from collaborators originated in the United States, Italy and Spain and spanned both the acute and convalescent phases of COVID-19. The samples were drawn from two sources: the first 160 participants of the ongoing ImmuneRACE study, and 950 to 1,500 subjects contributed by 6 global collaborators. A de-identified subject ID, COVID-19 status, age in years and sex were almost always included in the sample metadata. Where available, HLA class I and class II types were taken from metadata supplied by the sample provider and were not determined by assay-based typing. Deeply sampled blood TCRbeta repertoires from subjects exposed to, actively infected with, or recovered from COVID-19 were included in the dataset. The repertoires were made available in a free public database intended to serve as a resource for research on the immune response to SARS-CoV-2. The prospective study material was composed of cDNA or gDNA derived from T cells, B-cell-depleted T cells, or PBMCs.

Findings and caveats that apply to the study as a whole: The quantity of clinical and demographic metadata differed by source and by participant and was supplied without curation.

As for this clone: What this receptor recognizes is not known. No base qualities exist here, and no much larger clone lies one base off it.

TCRbeta CDR3 regions were amplified from genomic DNA using the immunoSEQ Assay, a bias-controlled multiplex PCR. Per the authors' processing: The number of nucleated cells in each sample was estimated from the amplification of reference gene primers within the assay. Sequence reads were collapsed and filtered to measure the absolute abundance of every unique TCRbeta CDR3 rearrangement. For each sample, productive Simpson clonality was calculated as the square root of Simpson's diversity index across productive rearrangements. TCRdb took this table from immuneACCESS and kept in-frame rearrangements with V and J called. Such tables lack part of the clones; where checked against another copy, unresolved V genes explain under half of the gap, and the rest is unexplained. V, J and clone size are those of that table, while D and trimming were read from the DNA. The sample table contains fewer than 250,000 clones; only one count was recorded for 85% of them. Around 6.5% of the sample is taken by the ten largest.

Whole blood was collected in K2EDTA tubes by collaborating institutions according to the institutions' own protocols. For TCRbeta analysis, collaborator samples were shipped as frozen whole blood, as isolated PBMCs, or as DNA extracted from either sample type. From V the trimming removes 4 bases and from J it removes 4 bases, while the gene matches leave 14 bases of the junction unaccounted for. Reading the germline V gene (reference sequence) gives CDR1 GTSNPN and CDR2 SVGIG. The CDR3 goes from the cysteine to the phenylalanine over 17 residues. Here the CDR3 DNA is all that survives: 51 bases in frame from base 1.

This chain is built from TRBV30 and TRBJ2-7, with 12 middle bases fitting TRBD1. Sample: peripheral blood. The source is a woman aged 60-75 years with active or convalescent COVID-19. CDR3 region: CAWTHFSSGQGAYEQYF. The DNA is as follows: TGTGCCTGGACCCACTTTTCCTCGGGACAGGGGGCTTACGAGCAGTACTTC.